This T cell receptor (beta chain) is drawn from a study of blood T cell repertoires in COVID-19. In the study overall: Some COVID-19 samples were acute and others convalescent; all came from the United States, Italy and Spain.

Source study methods: Reference gene primer amplification gave estimated nucleated cell counts. The repertoire was sequenced with immunoSEQ multiplex PCR; TCRdb's copy has only in-frame clones and lacks some. The V and J calls and clone size were taken over from that table, and D and trimming were inferred from the DNA. Among approximately 10,000 clones listed, 80% to 90% were seen once. CDR3 length: 13 amino acids. Per the germline V gene, CDR1 is MNHEY and CDR2 is SVGAGI. Trimming stripped 6 bases from V and 1 base from J, with 9 bases between. What was sequenced was peripheral blood. This sequence joins TRBV6-5 and TRBJ1-2; D unresolved. The receptor comes from a human donor in a cohort sampled during active COVID-19. CDR3 nucleotides: TGTGCCAGCAGCTCGGAGATTAACTATGGCTACACCTTC. Translating it yields CASSSEINYGYTF.